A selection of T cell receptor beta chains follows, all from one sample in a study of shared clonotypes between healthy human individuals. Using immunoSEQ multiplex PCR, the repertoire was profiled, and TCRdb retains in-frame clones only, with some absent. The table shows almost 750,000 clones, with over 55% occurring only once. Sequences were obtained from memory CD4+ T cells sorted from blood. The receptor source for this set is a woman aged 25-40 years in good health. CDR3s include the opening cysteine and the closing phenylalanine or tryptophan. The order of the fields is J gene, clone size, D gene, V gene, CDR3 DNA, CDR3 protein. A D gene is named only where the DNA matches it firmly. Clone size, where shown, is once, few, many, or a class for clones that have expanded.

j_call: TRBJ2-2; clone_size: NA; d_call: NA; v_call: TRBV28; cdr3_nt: TGTGCCAGCAGTCTCCATACCAATGGGAACACCGGGGAGCTGTTTTTT; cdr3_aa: CASSLHTNGNTGELFF
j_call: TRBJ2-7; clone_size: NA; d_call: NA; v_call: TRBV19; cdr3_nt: TGTGCCAGTAGTAACCAAGCAGGGAGATACGAGCAGTACTTC; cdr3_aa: CASSNQAGRYEQYF
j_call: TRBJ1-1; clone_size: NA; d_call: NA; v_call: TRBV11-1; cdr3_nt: TGTGCCAGCAGCCTCCACGATTCGAACACTGAAGCTTTCTTT; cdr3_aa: CASSLHDSNTEAFF
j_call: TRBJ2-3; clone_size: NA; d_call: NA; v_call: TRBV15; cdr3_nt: TGTGCCACCAGCAGAGACATAAATACTGGAGATACGCAGTATTTT; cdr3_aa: CATSRDINTGDTQYF
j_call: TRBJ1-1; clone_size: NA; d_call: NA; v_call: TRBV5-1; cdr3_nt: TGCGCCAGCAGCTTGGTTCTGAACACTGAAGCTTTCTTT; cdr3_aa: CASSLVLNTEAFF
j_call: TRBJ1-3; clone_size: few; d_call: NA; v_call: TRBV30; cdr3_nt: TGTGCCTGGAGTGTCGAACAGGCCCCTGGAAACACCATATATTTT; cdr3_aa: CAWSVEQAPGNTIYF
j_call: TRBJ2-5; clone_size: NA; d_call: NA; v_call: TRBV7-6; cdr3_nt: TGTGCCAGCAGCTTAGGGGGTGGGCAGACCCAGTACTTC; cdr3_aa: CASSLGGGQTQYF
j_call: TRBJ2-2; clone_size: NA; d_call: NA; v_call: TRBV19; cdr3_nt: TGTGCCAGTAGTATATTAGGTGACCCCGGGGAGCTGTTTTTT; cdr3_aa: CASSILGDPGELFF
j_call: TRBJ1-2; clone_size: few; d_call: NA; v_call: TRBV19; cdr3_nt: TGTGCCAGTAGTATTGGCGGAGGGTATGGCTACACCTTC; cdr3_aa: CASSIGGGYGYTF
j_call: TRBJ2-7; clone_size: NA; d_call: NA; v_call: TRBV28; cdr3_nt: TGTGCCAGCAGTTTATGGACCTACGAGCAGTACTTC; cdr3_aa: CASSLWTYEQYF
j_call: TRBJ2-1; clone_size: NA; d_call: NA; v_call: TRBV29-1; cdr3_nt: TGCAGCGTTGAAGGTGGGGGGAACTACAATGAGCAGTTCTTC; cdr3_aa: CSVEGGGNYNEQFF
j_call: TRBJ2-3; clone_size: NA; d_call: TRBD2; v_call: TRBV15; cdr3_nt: TGTGCCACCAGCAGAGGTACCAGCGGGAGGGCTTCTAGCACAGATACGCAGTATTTT; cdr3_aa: CATSRGTSGRASSTDTQYF
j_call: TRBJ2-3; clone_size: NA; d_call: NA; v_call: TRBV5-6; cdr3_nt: TGTGCCAGCAGCTTGGTTCGGCAGTCCGATACGCAGTATTTT; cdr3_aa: CASSLVRQSDTQYF
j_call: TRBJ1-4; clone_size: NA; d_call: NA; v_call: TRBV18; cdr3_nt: TGTGCCAGCTCCCCCTACAGAGCAACTAATGAAAAACTGTTTTTT; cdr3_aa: CASSPYRATNEKLFF
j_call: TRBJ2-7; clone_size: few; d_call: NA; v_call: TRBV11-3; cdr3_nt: TGTGCCAGCAGCTACCCCCCCATTTCCGCTGAATCCTACGAGCAGTACTTC; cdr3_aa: CASSYPPISAESYEQYF
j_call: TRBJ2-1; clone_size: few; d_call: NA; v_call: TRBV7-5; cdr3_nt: TGTGTCAGAAGATTGCTAGCGGGAGGAGCAGATGAGCAGTTCTTC; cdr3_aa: CVRRLLAGGADEQFF
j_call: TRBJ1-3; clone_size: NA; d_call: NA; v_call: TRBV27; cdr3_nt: TGTGCCAGCAGTTTGCGAGCGGGGGCTCTAGACACCATATATTTT; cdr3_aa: CASSLRAGALDTIYF
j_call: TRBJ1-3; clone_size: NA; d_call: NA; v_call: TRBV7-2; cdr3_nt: TGTGCCAGCAGCTTAGCGAGGGGCTCTGGAAACACCATATATTTT; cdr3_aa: CASSLARGSGNTIYF
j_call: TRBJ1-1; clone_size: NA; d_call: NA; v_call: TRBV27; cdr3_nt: TGTGCCAGCAGTTTGGACACTGAAGCTTTCTTT; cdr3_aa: CASSLDTEAFF
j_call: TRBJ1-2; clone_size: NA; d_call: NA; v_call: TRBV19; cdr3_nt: TGTGCCAGTAGAGAGTATGACTATGGCTACACCTTC; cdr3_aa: CASREYDYGYTF
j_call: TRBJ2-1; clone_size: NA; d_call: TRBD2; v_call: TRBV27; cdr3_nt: TGTGCCAGCAGTTTTTGGACTAGCAGCTACTACAATGAGCAGTTCTTC; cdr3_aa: CASSFWTSSYYNEQFF
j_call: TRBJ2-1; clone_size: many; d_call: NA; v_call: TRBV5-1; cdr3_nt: TGCGCCAGCAGCTTGGCTGCGGCCAGCGGGCACTACAATGAGCAGTTCTTC; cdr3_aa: CASSLAAASGHYNEQFF
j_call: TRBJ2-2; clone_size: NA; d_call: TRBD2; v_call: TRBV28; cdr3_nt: TGTGCCAGCCGGACTAGCGGGGACCATGGGGAGCTGTTTTTT; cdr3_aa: CASRTSGDHGELFF
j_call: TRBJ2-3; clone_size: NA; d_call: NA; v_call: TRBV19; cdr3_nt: TGTGCCAGTAGTAACACAGATAGCAGAGATACGCAGTATTTT; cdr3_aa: CASSNTDSRDTQYF
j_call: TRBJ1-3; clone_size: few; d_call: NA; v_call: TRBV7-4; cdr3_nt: TGTGCCAGCAGCTTAGTAGGAATTTCGAAAGGAAACACCATATATTTT; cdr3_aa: CASSLVGISKGNTIYF
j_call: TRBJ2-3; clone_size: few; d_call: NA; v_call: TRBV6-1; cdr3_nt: TGTGCCAGCAGTCCTCGGACTAGCACAGATACGCAGTATTTT; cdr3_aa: CASSPRTSTDTQYF
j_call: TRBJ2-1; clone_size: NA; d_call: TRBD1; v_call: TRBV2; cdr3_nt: TGTGCCAGCGCCAGGACAGGACCCTACAATGAGCAGTTCTTC; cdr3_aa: CASARTGPYNEQFF
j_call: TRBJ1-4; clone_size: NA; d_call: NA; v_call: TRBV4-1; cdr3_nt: TGCGCCAGCAGCCCTTACAGGAGGGATAATGAAAAACTGTTTTTT; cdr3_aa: CASSPYRRDNEKLFF
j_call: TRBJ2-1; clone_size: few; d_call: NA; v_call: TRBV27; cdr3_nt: TGTGCCAGCAGTTCTTTGGGATTGGGCGCCAATGAGCAGTTCTTC; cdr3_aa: CASSSLGLGANEQFF
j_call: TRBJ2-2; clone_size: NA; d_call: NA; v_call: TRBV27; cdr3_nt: TGTGCCAGCAGTTTCTTAGCGGTGAACACCGGGGAGCTGTTTTTT; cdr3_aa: CASSFLAVNTGELFF
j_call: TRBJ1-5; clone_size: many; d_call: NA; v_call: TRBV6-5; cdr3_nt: TGTGCCAGCAGTTACGACGGCACAGGGATTCAGCCCCAGCATTTT; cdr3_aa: CASSYDGTGIQPQHF